This T cell receptor beta chain was recorded in a study of post-analysis software for immune sequencing data. V lost 5 bases and J 3 bases, leaving 13 bases between the germline ends. The CDR3 sequence is 13 residues long. Germline V CDR1 and CDR2: DFQATT, SNEGSKA (reference sequence). With respect to this clonotype: Its antigen is currently unknown.

Each TCR beta cDNA library carried unique molecular identifiers. Each CDR3 protein gets one entry after TCRdb re-called the PCR reads with MiXCR. The sample carries 750,000 to 900,000 distinct CDR3 sequences, under 60% recorded once. General observations from the study: Compared with controls, patients had more of about 5 TRBV segments, including TRBV5-6, TRBV5-1 and TRBV20-1.

The sequence was obtained from a girl aged 5 to 17 with multiple sclerosis. The specimen was blood. The chain links TRBV20-1 to TRBJ1-2; D ambiguous. The DNA for the CDR3 is TGCAGTGCTCGCCCGGAAGCAGACTATGGCTACACCTTC. Its translation is CSARPEADYGYTF.